Sequencing of this TCR beta chain was carried out in a study of metastatic and nonmetastatic thyroid tumors. Trimming cost V 4 bases and J 0 bases; bases outside gene matches: 9. The CDR3 spans 15 residues. Germline CDR1 and CDR2: GTSNPN and SVGIG (reference sequence). Before thyroid surgery, none of the patients had received any treatment. TCRdb recomputed clones from the PCR reads via MiXCR. The sample holds tens of thousands of clones, roughly 24% seen once. Sequencing used tumor tissue. This TCR derives from a female donor with papillary thyroid cancer or a benign thyroid nodule (not recorded which). Some clones in this sample may be carry-over from other donors' samples. The chain employs TRBV30 and TRBJ2-7, with TRBD1 matching 7 bases. CDR3 amino acids: CAWKNRGRTSYEQYF. CDR3 bases: TGTGCCTGGAAGAACAGGGGTCGCACCTCCTACGAGCAGTACTTC. The entire variable domain, with the rest obtained from reference TRBV30 and TRBJ2-7, is as follows: SQTIHQWPATLVQPVGSPLSLECTVEGTSNPNLYWYRQAAGRGLQLLFYSVGIGQISSEVPQNLSASRPQDRQFILSSKKLLLSDSGFYLCAWKNRGRTSYEQYFGPGTRLTVT.